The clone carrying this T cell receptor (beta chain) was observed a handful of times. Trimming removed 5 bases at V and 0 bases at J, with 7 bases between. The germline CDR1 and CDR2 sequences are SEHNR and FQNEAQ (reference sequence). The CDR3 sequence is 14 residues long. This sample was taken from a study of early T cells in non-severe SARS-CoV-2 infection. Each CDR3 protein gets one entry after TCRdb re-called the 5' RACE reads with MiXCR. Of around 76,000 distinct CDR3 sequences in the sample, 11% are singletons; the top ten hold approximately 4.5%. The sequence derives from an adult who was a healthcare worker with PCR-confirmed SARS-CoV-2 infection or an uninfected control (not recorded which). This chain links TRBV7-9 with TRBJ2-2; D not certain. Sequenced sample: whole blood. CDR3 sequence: CASSTRANTGELFF. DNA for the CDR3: TGTGCCAGCAGCACAAGGGCGAACACCGGGGAGCTGTTTTTT. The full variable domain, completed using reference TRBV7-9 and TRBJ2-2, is DTGVSQNPRHKITKRGQNVTFRCDPISEHNRLYWYRQTLGQGPEFLTYFQNEAQLEKSRLLSDRFSAERPKGSFSTLEIQRTEQGDSAMYLCASSTRANTGELFFGEGSRLTVL.